This TCR beta chain was retrieved from a study of blood T cell repertoires in COVID-19. On the study more broadly: The analysed material was cDNA or gDNA that came from T cells, B-cell-depleted T cells, or PBMCs.

V was clipped by 2 bases and J by 4 bases, with 4 bases between them. This CDR3 is built from 12 residues. Germline V lookup: CDR1 KGHDR, CDR2 SFDVKD. Remarks on this clone: This specimen includes other DNA sequences encoding the same CDR3.

Only in-frame clones appear in the TCRdb table, and some are missing; sequencing was by immunoSEQ multiplex PCR. The data contain about 81,000 clones, approximately 91% of them singletons. The chain has TRBV24-1 and TRBJ1-2; D is unclear. The source is a man between 65 and 85 years old with active or convalescent COVID-19. The sequenced material came from peripheral blood. The DNA of the CDR3 is TGTGCCACCAGTGATTCGGGCTATGGCTACACCTTC. This encodes CATSDSGYGYTF.